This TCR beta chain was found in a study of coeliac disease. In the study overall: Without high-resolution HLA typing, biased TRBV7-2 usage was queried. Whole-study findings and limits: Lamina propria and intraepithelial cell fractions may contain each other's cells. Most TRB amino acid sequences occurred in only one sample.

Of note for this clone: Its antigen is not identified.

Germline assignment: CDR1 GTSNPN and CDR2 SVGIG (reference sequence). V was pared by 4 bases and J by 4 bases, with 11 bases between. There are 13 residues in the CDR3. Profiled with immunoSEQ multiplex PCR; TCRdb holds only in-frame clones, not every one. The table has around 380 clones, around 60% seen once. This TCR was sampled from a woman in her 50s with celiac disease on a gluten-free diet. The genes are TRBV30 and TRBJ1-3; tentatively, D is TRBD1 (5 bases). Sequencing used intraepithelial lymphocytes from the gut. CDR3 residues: CAWKDRLGNTIYF. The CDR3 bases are TGTGCCTGGAAAGACAGACTGGGAAACACCATATATTTT. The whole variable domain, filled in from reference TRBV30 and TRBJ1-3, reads SQTIHQWPATLVQPVGSPLSLECTVEGTSNPNLYWYRQAAGRGLQLLFYSVGIGQISSEVPQNLSASRPQDRQFILSSKKLLLSDSGFYLCAWKDRLGNTIYFGEGSWLTVV.